This paragraph reports one TCR beta chain. Its specificity is unknown. This sample is part of a study of long-term antiretroviral therapy in people with HIV. General observations from the study: Clones showing expansion before ART dominated the repertoire at all time points. Whereas controls had wider CDR3 length ranges, HIV repertoires had narrower ones. Blood was collected between 2004 and 2017, possibly under older ART regimens.

Survey-level immunoSEQ v3.0 assays were run. Repertoires were generated with immunoSEQ multiplex PCR, while TCRdb's copy carries only in-frame clones and drops some. The sample lists about 24,000 clones, more than 75% occurring once. The trim removed 2 bases at V and 6 bases at J, leaving 11 bases unmatched. This CDR3 is 16 amino acids long. Germline lookup yields CDR1 GTSNPN and CDR2 SVGIG (reference sequence). The gene calls are TRBV30 and TRBJ2-7, with 12 bases identical to TRBD2. The sequence derives from a man between 25 and 39 years old with HIV. This specimen was unsorted PBMCs, taken 4.4 years after starting antiretroviral therapy. DNA for the CDR3: TGTGCCTGGAGTCGGACTAGCGGGGACGGAGCCTGCGAGCAGTACTTC. It codes for CAWSRTSGDGACEQYF.